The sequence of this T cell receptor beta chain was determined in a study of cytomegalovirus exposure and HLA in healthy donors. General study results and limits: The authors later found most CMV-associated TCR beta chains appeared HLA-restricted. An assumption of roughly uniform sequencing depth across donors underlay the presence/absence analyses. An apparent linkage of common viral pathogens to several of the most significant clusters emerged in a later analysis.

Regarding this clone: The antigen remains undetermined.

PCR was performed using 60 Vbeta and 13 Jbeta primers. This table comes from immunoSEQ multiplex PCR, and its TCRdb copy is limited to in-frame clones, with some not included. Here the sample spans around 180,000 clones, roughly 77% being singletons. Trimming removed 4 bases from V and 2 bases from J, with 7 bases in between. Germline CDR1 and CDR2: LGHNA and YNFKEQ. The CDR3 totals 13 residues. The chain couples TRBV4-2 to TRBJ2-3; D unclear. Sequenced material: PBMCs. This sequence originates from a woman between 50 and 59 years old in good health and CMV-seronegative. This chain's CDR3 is CASSLTTTDTQYF. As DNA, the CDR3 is TGTGCCAGCAGCCTCACTACCACAGATACGCAGTATTTT.